A single sample gave rise to the 3 T cell receptor beta chains below, sequenced in a study of Graves' ophthalmopathy and Graves' hyperthyroidism. The study amplified TCR beta CDR3 regions using RNA transcripts. Second-round multiplex PCR came after first-round RT-PCR with HTBI primers. MiXCR, run by TCRdb on the multiplex PCR reads, gives a single entry per CDR3 protein. The sample contains roughly 600,000 distinct CDR3 sequences, approximately 37% of which appear only once. Sequenced material: peripheral blood or thyroid tissue (not recorded which). These receptor sequences come from an adult man with Graves' hyperthyroidism.

The gene calls are TRBV7-9 and TRBJ2-6; 7 nucleotides match TRBD2. CDR3 length: 14 amino acids. Trimming cost V 6 bases and J 5 bases; bases outside gene matches: 4. Germline values: CDR1 SEHNR, CDR2 FQNEAQ (reference sequence). CDR3 region: CASSESGRANVLTF. CDR3 bases: TGTGCCAGCAGTGAGAGCGGGAGGGCCAACGTCCTGACTTTC.

Remarks on this clonotype: Since no conserved phenylalanine or tryptophan closes the CDR3, a read error is the likely cause. No DNA is shown, since the ends of the CDR3 on it are uncertain; the CDR3 is the one TCRdb lists. This chain links TRBV10-3 with TRBJ1-6; the D call TRBD1 from the table was never checked on the DNA. Counting both end residues, the CDR3 totals 9 amino acids. The germline V gene has CDR1 ENHRY and CDR2 SYGVKD. The CDR3 spells CAISEGTAP.

The sample holds many counts of this clonotype. The chain has TRBV4-1 and TRBJ2-7; 7 positions agree with TRBD1. CDR3 length equals 14 residues. V lost 3 bases to trimming and J lost 4 bases; unmatched junction nucleotides: 6. In germline, CDR1 is MGHRA, CDR2 YSYEKL. The CDR3 loop is CASSHSQGTYEQYF. The CDR3 DNA sequence: TGCGCCAGCAGCCATTCACAGGGGACGTACGAGCAGTACTTC.